This TCR beta chain was identified in a study of T cell changes during pregnancy in multiple sclerosis. V lost 8 bases, J lost 8 bases, and 12 bases lay in between. From germline, CDR1 is LNHDA and CDR2 SQIVND (reference sequence). The CDR3 spans 12 residues. Clones were sequenced by immunoSEQ multiplex PCR, and TCRdb holds only the in-frame ones, with some missing. The repertoire holds approximately 50,000 clones, with approximately 91% as singletons. This specimen consisted of CD8+ T cells from peripheral blood mononuclear cells, obtained after pregnancy. The gene calls are TRBV19 and TRBJ1-4; D is ambiguous. This TCR was recovered from a female donor with multiple sclerosis, enrolled in a pregnancy study. The CDR3 spells CASAGPKEKLFF. CDR3 bases: TGTGCCAGTGCCGGTCCAAAAGAAAAACTGTTTTTT.